This note documents a single TCR beta chain sequence. Original processing notes: Amplification of reference gene primers was used by the study to estimate nucleated cell counts. Assay: immunoSEQ multiplex PCR; the TCRdb copy retains only in-frame clones and omits some. D and trimming were read from the DNA, whereas the V and J calls and clone size are those reported in that table. The sample contains about 48,000 clones, 85% of which appear only once. Germline V gives CDR1 LGHNA, CDR2 YSLEER. The CDR3 runs 16 residues. V lost 3 bases and J lost 1, with 12 bases in between. The sample originates from a study of blood T cell repertoires in COVID-19. Study-wide background: Italy, Spain and the United States were the sources of the convalescent and acute COVID-19 samples. Sample material is recorded as cDNA or gDNA derived from T cells, B-cell-depleted T cells, or PBMCs.

The V call is TRBV4-3, the J call TRBJ1-4; D ambiguous. Specimen: peripheral blood. The TCR originated in a woman in her sixties or seventies with acute or convalescent COVID-19. CDR3 region: CASSQSPVLTNEKLFF. The CDR3 DNA follows: TGCGCCAGCAGCCAGTCCCCGGTTTTAACTAATGAAAAACTGTTTTTT.